Each of the 16 T cell receptor beta chains below was sequenced from the same sample in a study of beta chain features in type 1 diabetes. As every portion of the isolated RNA was reverse transcribed, the sequencing read expressed TCRB transcripts. The method was immunoSEQ multiplex PCR; TCRdb's version includes in-frame clones alone and lacks a portion of them. Of about 140,000 clones listed, roughly 9.3% are singletons. Specimen: central memory CD4+ T cells from blood. The receptors come from a woman aged 40 to 49 in good health.

This clone was counted a few times. The chain joins TRBV29-1 to TRBJ2-2, with 8 bases lining up with TRBD2. The CDR3 has 14 residues. V lost 4 bases and J lost 7; bases outside the gene matches: 8. CDR1 SQVTM and CDR2 ANQGSEA come from the germline V gene. The CDR3 nucleotides read TGCAGCGTTGTGATTAGCGGGGTGGGCGGGGAGCTGTTTTTT. Its translation: CSVVISGVGGELFF.

There are a few counts of this clone. The chain joins TRBV21-1 to TRBJ2-3; the DNA was not compared with TRBD1, the D call given in the table. TRBV21-1 is listed as a pseudogene. The CDR3 extends over 17 amino acids. The CDR3 spells CASSKQTGCSSTDTQYF. As DNA, the CDR3 is TGTGCCAGCAGCAAACAGACAGGCTGTTCTAGCACAGATACGCAGTATTTT.

This clone has only a few counts. The chain links TRBV19 to TRBJ1-1; no clear D gene. The V end lost 5 bases, the J end lost 2 bases, and 15 bases lay between the germline ends. The CDR3 runs 15 residues. The germline CDR1 and CDR2 sequences are LNHDA and SQIVND (reference sequence). The CDR3 DNA is TGTGCCAGTAGTTTTTCGAGACAAGTAAACACTGAAGCTTTCTTT. Its translation: CASSFSRQVNTEAFF.

The chain recombines TRBV6-6 with TRBJ2-2; D is uncertain. Germline V lookup: CDR1 MNHNY, CDR2 SVGAGI (reference sequence). V was cut by 4 bases and J by 4 bases, with 7 bases left in between. CDR3 length: 13 amino acids. CDR3 residues: CASSFLGTGELFF. The CDR3 bases are TGTGCCAGCAGTTTCCTCGGCACCGGGGAGCTGTTTTTT.

On this clone: Other DNA variants within this sample encode the same CDR3. This chain connects TRBV9 to TRBJ1-2; D gene unclear. Between the trimmed V and J ends, which lost 0 bases and 2 bases, there was a span of 5 bases. Looked up from germline, CDR1 is SGDLS and CDR2 is YYNGEE. The CDR3 runs 13 residues. CDR3 sequence (DNA): TGTGCCAGCAGCGTAGATACAAACTATGGCTACACCTTC. Translating it yields CASSVDTNYGYTF.

This rearrangement joins TRBV19 to TRBJ2-3; 10 bases are shared with TRBD2. V gave up 5 bases and J gave up 1 base; unmatched junction bases: 9. The CDR3 contains 17 residues. Germline loops: CDR1 LNHDA, CDR2 SQIVND (reference sequence). As DNA, the CDR3 is TGTGCCAGTAGTCCAAAGTTGGGGACTAGCGGCACAGATACGCAGTATTTT. This sequence encodes CASSPKLGTSGTDTQYF.

The rearrangement links TRBV28 to TRBJ1-3, with 7 positions matching TRBD1. This CDR3 spans 15 amino acids. The germline CDR1 and CDR2 sequences are MDHEN and SYDVKM. V was clipped by 6 bases and J by 0 bases; unmatched bases: 5. The CDR3 sequence: CASRTGTVSGNTIYF. In nucleotides, the CDR3 is TGTGCCAGCAGGACCGGGACAGTCTCTGGAAACACCATATATTTT.

The J gene is TRBJ2-1, the V gene TRBV4-3; 7 bases are a match to TRBD2. J gave up 3 bases and V 1 base, and 6 bases lay outside the gene matches. The CDR3 spans 16 residues. Germline CDR1 LGHNA, CDR2 YSLEER. The CDR3: CASSQASGALYNEQFF. Here the CDR3 DNA reads TGCGCCAGCAGCCAAGCTAGCGGAGCTCTCTACAATGAGCAGTTCTTC.

This clone was counted only a few times. V and J are TRBV27 and TRBJ1-5; D not certain. In germline, CDR1 is MNHEY, CDR2 SMNVEV (reference sequence). The CDR3 is made up of 15 amino acids. Trimming stripped 1 base from V and 5 bases from J, with 12 bases between. The CDR3 coding sequence is TGTGCCAGCAGTTTATTCCCGCAGGTTGATCAGCCCCAGCATTTT. Residues: CASSLFPQVDQPQHF.

This clone has a handful of counts. The CDR3 nucleotides read TGTGCCAGCAGCTCCCGACTAGCGGGGGAGATCACAGATACGCAGTATTTT. Encoded protein: CASSSRLAGEITDTQYF. V gene TRBV7-8 combines with J gene TRBJ2-3, with TRBD2 matching over 12 bases. Germline CDR1 and CDR2: SGHVS and FQNEAQ. The CDR3 runs 17 residues. V lost 4 bases, J lost 2 bases, and 7 bases stayed unmatched.

V usage is TRBV2 and J usage is TRBJ2-3; maybe TRBD2 (6 bases). Germline values: CDR1 SNHLY, CDR2 FYNNEI. Trimming left V 2 bases short and J 3 bases short, with 15 bases between. The CDR3 covers 16 residues. The CDR3 sequence: CASSEREAGITDTQYF. As DNA, the CDR3 is TGTGCCAGCAGTGAAAGGGAGGCAGGGATTACAGATACGCAGTATTTT.

This clone was observed a handful of times. The V and J genes are TRBV28 and TRBJ1-1; D unresolved. The CDR3 sequence is 12 residues long. Germline V gene lookup returns CDR1 MDHEN and CDR2 SYDVKM. V was shortened by 2 bases and J by 8 bases, with 9 bases between the two germline ends. Here the CDR3 DNA reads TGTGCCAGCAGTTTACGGACTTCGGAAGCTTTCTTT. This gives the protein CASSLRTSEAFF.

This clone appeared a few times. This chain uses TRBV2 with TRBJ1-4, with 9 positions matching TRBD1. The CDR3 has 14 amino acids. Losses at the gene ends were 7 bases for V and 7 bases for J; bases not matched to a gene: 7. Germline CDR1 is SNHLY and CDR2 is FYNNEI. The CDR3 nucleotides are TGTGCCAGCATGAAGGGGACAGGGACTGAAAAACTGTTTTTT. This sequence encodes CASMKGTGTEKLFF.

V gene TRBV5-8 combines with J gene TRBJ2-7; D is undetermined. Per the germline V gene, CDR1 is SGHTS and CDR2 is YDEGEE. The CDR3 spans 13 residues. V lost 3 bases to trimming and J lost 4 bases, with 11 bases between them. The CDR3 reads CASSSWVTYEQYF. For the CDR3, the DNA is TGTGCCAGCAGCTCCTGGGTGACTTACGAGCAGTACTTC.

The chain carries TRBV27 and TRBJ1-5, with 12 bases fitting TRBD1. Germline V gene lookup returns CDR1 MNHEY and CDR2 SMNVEV (reference sequence). The CDR3 runs 16 residues. The J segment lost 2 bases and the V segment lost 6 bases, leaving 5 bases of the junction unmatched. This chain's CDR3 is CASRGQGAQGNQPQHF. As DNA, the CDR3 is TGTGCCAGCAGGGGACAGGGGGCGCAGGGCAATCAGCCCCAGCATTTT.

This clone has ten or more counts. The gene calls are TRBV7-9 and TRBJ1-1; tentatively, D is TRBD1 (6 bases). The CDR3 runs to 14 residues. V gave up 5 bases and J gave up 1 base, with 11 bases separating them. The germline CDR1 and CDR2 sequences are SEHNR and FQNEAQ (reference sequence). CDR3 nucleotide sequence: TGTGCCAGCAGCGCGGACAGAACGAACACTGAAGCTTTCTTT. It yields the protein CASSADRTNTEAFF.